Shown below are 25 T cell receptor beta chains from a single sample sequenced in a study of Ad26.COV2.S vaccination and SARS-CoV-2 variants. As to treatment: 19 received Ad26.COV2.S at low or high dose, single or two shots; several received placebo; per-sample allocation not given. Sampling took place 63 days after the first vaccine or placebo injection. Using immunoSEQ multiplex PCR, the repertoire was profiled, and TCRdb retains in-frame clones only, with some absent. The sample holds 300,000 to 500,000 clones, around nine tenths seen once. The sequenced sample was peripheral blood, obtained in a trial of Ad26.COV2.S vaccine versus placebo. Receptor source: a person between 18 and 60 years old who received the Ad26.COV2.S COVID-19 vaccine or a placebo.

The CDR3 region is CASSVGQGKRQPQHF. DNA for the CDR3: TGTGCCAGCAGCGTCGGGCAGGGTAAGAGGCAGCCCCAGCATTTT. The chain joins TRBV6-5 to TRBJ1-5; possible D gene TRBD1, 5 bases. The germline CDR1 and CDR2 sequences are MNHEY and SVGAGI. The CDR3 contains 15 residues. V was clipped by 6 bases and J by 7 bases, with 19 bases between them.

This clone has a single count. This rearrangement joins TRBV25-1 to TRBJ1-6, with 7 bases fitting TRBD1. Germline values: CDR1 MGHDK, CDR2 SYGVNS. With 5 bases clipped from V and 9 bases from J, the junction kept 13 bases outside the gene matches. This CDR3 has 16 amino acids. CDR3 sequence: CASSPATARQGSPLHF. DNA of the CDR3: TGTGCCAGCAGTCCAGCGACCGCGCGACAGGGTTCACCCCTCCACTTT.

This chain uses TRBV7-9 with TRBJ2-7, with D unclear. CDR3 size: 13 residues. Germline lookup yields CDR1 SEHNR and CDR2 FQNEAQ (reference sequence). V lost 1 base to trimming and J lost 3 bases, with 7 bases between them. DNA of the CDR3: TGTGCCAGCAGCTTAGGGGCGGTCTACGAGCAGTACTTC. This sequence encodes CASSLGAVYEQYF.

J is TRBJ2-5 and V is TRBV7-8, with D possibly being TRBD2 (5 bases). The germline gives CDR1 SGHVS, CDR2 FQNEAQ. Trimming stripped 5 bases from V and 3 bases from J, with 13 bases between. The CDR3 is made up of 14 amino acids. The CDR3 loop is CASSRGFSEETQYF. The CDR3 region has the DNA TGTGCCAGCAGCCGAGGGTTCAGCGAAGAGACCCAGTACTTC.

The rearrangement joins TRBV3-1 (or the pseudogene TRBV3-2) to TRBJ2-1; 9 bases agree with TRBD2. In germline, CDR1 is LGHDT, CDR2 YNNKEL (reference sequence). The trim removed 1 base at V and 4 bases at J, leaving 8 bases unmatched. The CDR3 loop spans 17 amino acids. The CDR3 DNA follows: TGTGCCAGCAGCCAAGGGAGGGCTAGCGGGGCATACAATGAGCAGTTCTTC. Amino acids: CASSQGRASGAYNEQFF.

There are a few counts of this clone. The chain joins TRBV10-1 to TRBJ1-1, with D perhaps TRBD1 (5 bases). This CDR3 has 13 amino acids. Germline CDR1 and CDR2: WNHNN and SYGVQD (reference sequence). Trimming took 5 bases from V and 11 from J, leaving 18 bases between them. The chain's CDR3 is CASSPGTPGMAFF. The CDR3 DNA reads TGCGCCAGCAGTCCCGGGACTCCGGGGATGGCTTTCTTT.

The genes are TRBV25-1 and TRBJ2-7; 8 positions match TRBD1. The junction had 12 bases not matched to a gene; V was cut back by 6 bases and J by 5 bases. This CDR3 has 15 residues. The germline CDR1 and CDR2 sequences are MGHDK and SYGVNS. CDR3 region: CASSFLGDRSHEQYF. The CDR3 region has the DNA TGTGCCAGCAGCTTCCTGGGGGACAGGTCGCACGAGCAGTACTTC.

This chain links TRBV19 with TRBJ2-1, with D perhaps matching TRBD1 or TRBD2 (5 bases each). Germline lookup yields CDR1 LNHDA and CDR2 SQIVND (reference sequence). Trimming shortened V by 4 bases and J by 7 bases, and 17 bases separated the two germline ends. The CDR3 has 15 amino acids. This CDR3 reads CASSTRDRFVNEQFF. DNA of the CDR3: TGTGCCAGTAGTACCCGGGACCGCTTCGTGAATGAGCAGTTCTTC.

In its sample, this clone was seen a few times. The rearrangement joins TRBV7-8 to TRBJ2-1; a possible D gene is TRBD1 (6 bases). The ends were cut back, 6 bases at V and 8 bases at J, with 23 bases in the middle. The CDR3 has 16 residues. The germline gives CDR1 SGHVS, CDR2 FQNEAQ. CDR3: CASRGRQASVVDEQFF. As DNA, the CDR3 is TGTGCCAGCAGGGGACGACAGGCTAGTGTTGTAGATGAGCAGTTCTTC.

V is TRBV5-1 and J is TRBJ2-5, with 10 nucleotides matching TRBD1. The germline gives CDR1 SGHRS, CDR2 YFSETQ. This CDR3 comprises 16 residues. V was pared by 4 bases and J by 2 bases, with 8 bases of the junction left unmatched. CDR3: CASSHGDRGRQETQYF. In DNA form, the CDR3 reads TGCGCCAGCAGCCACGGGGACAGGGGAAGGCAAGAGACCCAGTACTTC.

The CDR3 loop is CASSLDPLARNLTDTQYF. The CDR3 nucleotides read TGTGCCAGCAGCTTAGATCCCCTTGCCAGGAATCTCACAGATACGCAGTATTTT. The chain employs TRBV11-3 and TRBJ2-3; D is unclear. The CDR3 totals 18 residues. The germline V and J ends were trimmed by 0 bases and 2 bases, with 18 bases remaining between them. Germline-derived CDR1 and CDR2 are SGHNT and YENEEA.

The chain carries TRBV6-2 or TRBV6-3 and TRBJ2-5, with D perhaps TRBD2 (6 bases). Germline CDR1 reads MNHEY; CDR2 reads SVGEGT. Deletions cut 2 bases from V and 5 bases from J, with 12 bases between. The CDR3 covers 14 residues. The CDR3 is CASSYAGLRETQYF. CDR3 nucleotides: TGTGCCAGCAGTTACGCGGGGCTCCGGGAGACCCAGTACTTC.

This CDR3 is CSASGGGAPSTDTQYF. The CDR3 region has the DNA TGCAGTGCTAGTGGCGGGGGTGCCCCTAGCACAGATACGCAGTATTTT. The chain couples TRBV20-1 to TRBJ2-3; 7 nucleotides line up with TRBD2. V shed 3 bases, J shed 0 bases, and the junction held 9 bases outside the gene matches. Looked up from germline, CDR1 is DFQATT and CDR2 is SNEGSKA (reference sequence). There are 16 residues in the CDR3.

This clone has only one observation. The rearrangement joins TRBV7-8 to TRBJ1-5; possible D gene TRBD1, 5 bases. This CDR3 region has 15 residues. V shed 4 bases and J shed 1 base, with 11 bases lying between them. Germline CDR1 is SGHVS and CDR2 is FQNEAQ. The CDR3 DNA reads TGTGCCAGCAGCTCCGAGACAGAGAGCAATCAGCCCCAGCATTTT. Translation gives CASSSETESNQPQHF.

The J gene is TRBJ1-2, the V gene TRBV5-6; the D gene is possibly TRBD1 (6 bases). V was clipped by 0 bases and J by 2 bases, with 11 bases between them. CDR1 is SGHDT and CDR2 is YYEEEE in the germline V gene. The CDR3 is 15 residues long. This CDR3 is CASSLGVRGNYGYTF. CDR3 coding DNA: TGTGCCAGCAGCTTGGGGGTCAGGGGCAACTATGGCTACACCTTC.

This clone was detected once. The chain combines TRBV7-9 with TRBJ1-1; unclear D gene. This CDR3 spans 13 amino acids. Germline V lookup: CDR1 SEHNR, CDR2 FQNEAQ (reference sequence). V lost 3 bases and J 5 bases, leaving 10 bases between the germline ends. Here the CDR3 reads CASSFTSLTEAFF. As DNA, the CDR3 is TGTGCCAGCAGCTTCACCTCGTTAACTGAAGCTTTCTTT.

The rearrangement uses TRBV18 and TRBJ2-5; 9 bases align to TRBD1. This CDR3 is built from 14 residues. Germline CDR1 KGHSH, CDR2 LQKENI. Unmatched junction bases numbered 1, after V lost 3 bases and J lost 2 bases. The CDR3 reads CASSPTGGQETQYF. The CDR3 coding sequence is TGTGCCAGCTCACCGACAGGGGGTCAAGAGACCCAGTACTTC.

This sequence joins TRBV10-3 and TRBJ1-1; 7 nucleotides match TRBD1. The CDR3 has 14 residues. From germline, CDR1 is ENHRY and CDR2 SYGVKD. Germline trimming cut 6 bases from V and 0 bases from J; bases unmatched to any gene: 4. DNA for the CDR3: TGTGCCATCAGGCAACAGGGGCTGAACACTGAAGCTTTCTTT. Its protein product is CAIRQQGLNTEAFF.

This clone has a single count. The J gene is TRBJ1-5, the V gene TRBV15; no firm D call. V lost 0 bases to trimming and J lost 1 base, with 10 bases between them. From germline, CDR1 is LNHNV and CDR2 YYDKDF (reference sequence). CDR3 size: 16 residues. CDR3 bases: TGTGCCACCAGCAGAGAAAGCCGAAGGAGCAATCAGCCCCAGCATTTT. Encoded protein: CATSRESRRSNQPQHF. Drawing the rest from reference TRBV15 and TRBJ1-5, the complete variable domain is DAMVIQNPRYQVTQFGKPVTLSCSQTLNHNVMYWYQQKSSQAPKLLFHYYDKDFNNEADTPDNFQSRRPNTSFCFLDIRSPGLGDTAMYLCATSRESRRSNQPQHFGDGTRLSIL.

The chain employs TRBV5-1 and TRBJ1-1; no firm D call. The CDR3 loop spans 15 amino acids. Germline CDR1 and CDR2: SGHRS and YFSETQ. V gave up 1 base and J gave up 1 base, with 11 bases separating them. The CDR3 DNA reads as TGCGCCAGCAGCTTGTTGGGGATCCCGAACACTGAAGCTTTCTTT. Encoded protein: CASSLLGIPNTEAFF.

Of note for this clone: The same CDR3 arises from other DNA sequences in this sample as well. The V call is TRBV7-9, the J call TRBJ2-7; D is unresolved. CDR1 is SEHNR and CDR2 is FQNEAQ in the germline V gene (reference sequence). The CDR3 is made up of 12 amino acids. V was pared by 5 bases and J by 3 bases, with 8 bases between. For the CDR3, the DNA is TGTGCCAGCAGCCCCCCCGGCTACGAGCAGTACTTC. Its translation: CASSPPGYEQYF.

The chain carries TRBV27 and TRBJ1-1; D may be TRBD1 (5 bases). This CDR3 region has 14 residues. V lost 6 bases to trimming and J lost 3 bases, with 14 bases between them. CDR1 and CDR2 from the germline V gene are MNHEY and SMNVEV (reference sequence). CDR3 residues: CASSRPGRDTEAFF. In nucleotides, the CDR3 is TGTGCCAGCAGCCGACCAGGGCGGGACACTGAAGCTTTCTTT.

With respect to this clone: At the DNA level, this CDR3 is encoded by other sequences in the same sample as well. The chain is built from TRBV12-3 or TRBV12-4 and TRBJ2-3; D remains unclear. Trimming took off 3 bases at V and 6 bases at J, with 7 bases between the two ends. The CDR3 has 12 amino acids. This CDR3 reads CASSFPADTQYF. The CDR3 DNA reads as TGTGCCAGCAGTTTCCCAGCGGATACGCAGTATTTT.

CDR3 region: CASRDRQETQYF. The CDR3 DNA follows: TGTGCCAGCCGGGACAGACAAGAGACCCAGTACTTC. This chain links TRBV2 with TRBJ2-5, with 7 bases fitting TRBD1. The length of the CDR3 is 12 residues. Germline CDR1 is SNHLY and CDR2 is FYNNEI. With 8 bases clipped from V and 2 bases from J, the junction kept 2 bases outside the gene matches.

This clone has a single count. The V and J genes are TRBV25-1 and TRBJ2-3; D remains unclear. Trimming removed 0 bases from V and 5 bases from J, with 18 bases in between. Germline-derived CDR1 and CDR2 are MGHDK and SYGVNS. There are 17 residues in the CDR3. CDR3 sequence: CASSEYQSTPELDTQYF. In nucleotides, the CDR3 is TGTGCCAGCAGTGAATATCAGTCTACCCCGGAGTTAGATACGCAGTATTTT.